This passage covers 24 T cell receptor beta chains from one sample sequenced in a study of sequential checkpoint blockade in melanoma. Treatment noted: randomized to nivolumab then ipilimumab (arm A) or the reverse (arm B). Only in-frame clones appear in the TCRdb table, and some are missing; sequencing was by immunoSEQ multiplex PCR. The profile shows about 4,000 clones, 20% to 25% of them singletons. The sample here was tumor tissue (inferred from file names), taken from a patient given nivolumab and ipilimumab in sequence. These receptors came from a human donor with melanoma.

V is TRBV5-1 and J is TRBJ2-1; unclear D gene. The CDR3 is made up of 14 amino acids. Between the trimmed V and J ends, which lost 2 bases and 10 bases, there was a span of 16 bases. Looked up from germline, CDR1 is SGHRS and CDR2 is YFSETQ. The CDR3 loop is CASSFQGPGNEQFF. The DNA for the CDR3 is TGCGCCAGCAGCTTCCAAGGGCCGGGCAACGAGCAGTTCTTC.

V and J are TRBV6-8 and TRBJ2-1, with a weak D call TRBD2 (5 bases). CDR1 and CDR2 (germline): MNHGY, SAAAGT. The CDR3 is 15 residues long. The V end was cut by 4 bases, the J end by 0 bases, with 10 bases between. The CDR3: CASSWTHSSYNEQFF. For the CDR3, the DNA is TGTGCCAGCAGTTGGACTCATAGCTCCTACAATGAGCAGTTCTTC.

This sequence joins TRBV18 and TRBJ2-1; 11 bases fit TRBD2. The germline V gene has CDR1 KGHSH and CDR2 LQKENI. V gave up 1 base and J gave up 3 bases; unmatched junction bases: 2. The CDR3 runs to 16 residues. This CDR3 is CASSPLGLADYNEQFF. The CDR3 DNA sequence: TGTGCCAGCTCACCACTGGGACTAGCGGACTACAATGAGCAGTTCTTC.

In DNA form, the CDR3 reads TGCGCCAGCAGCTTGCGGGAAGATAGGCGCGAGCAGTACTTC. Its translation: CASSLREDRREQYF. The chain joins TRBV5-1 to TRBJ2-7; possible D gene TRBD2, 5 bases. This CDR3 is built from 14 residues. Germline-derived CDR1 and CDR2 are SGHRS and YFSETQ. V dropped 1 base and J dropped 6 bases, with 14 bases sitting between them.

The CDR3 nucleotides are TGTGCCAGCAGAGGGGCGACAGGGGTTGGTGAGCAGTACTTC. Translating gives CASRGATGVGEQYF. The chain is built from TRBV28 and TRBJ2-7, with 8 nucleotides matching TRBD1. The V gene's germline CDR1 is MDHEN and CDR2 SYDVKM. J lost 7 bases, V lost 6 bases, and 11 bases had no gene match. The CDR3 has 14 amino acids.

The table lists this clone with many counts. The chain couples TRBV11-3 to TRBJ2-2; either TRBD1 or TRBD2 may fit D (6 bases each). The CDR3 has 15 amino acids. The V gene lost 3 bases and the J gene lost 0 bases, with 8 bases spanning the gap. The germline V gene has CDR1 SGHNT and CDR2 YENEEA. The CDR3 nucleotides are TGTGCCAGCAGCTTCGGGGGCGCGAACACCGGGGAGCTGTTTTTT. This sequence encodes CASSFGGANTGELFF. Full variable domain (rest looked up from reference TRBV11-3 and TRBJ2-2): EAGVVQSPRYKIIEKKQPVAFWCNPISGHNTLYWYLQNLGQGPELLIRYENEEAVDDSQLPKDRFSAERLKGVDSTLKIQPAELGDSAVYLCASSFGGANTGELFFGEGSRLTVL.

In regard to this clone: Relative to the germline gene, one junction end is altered; a read error may explain this. The J gene is TRBJ2-4, the V gene TRBV6-8, with TRBD2 as a possible D gene (5 bases). The CDR3 is 18 residues long. The germline V gene has CDR1 MNHGY and CDR2 SAAAGT. In DNA form, the CDR3 reads TGTGCCAGCAGTGACTCGTGTTGGGGATTTGAGGGCGAGGGCATTCAGTACTTC. Its protein product is CASSDSCWGFEGEGIQYF.

V gene TRBV19 combines with J gene TRBJ2-7; the D gene is possibly TRBD2 (5 bases). Germline values: CDR1 LNHDA, CDR2 SQIVND (reference sequence). The CDR3 is 13 residues long. V lost 6 bases to trimming and J lost 6 bases, with 15 bases between them. In DNA form, the CDR3 reads TGTGCCAGTAGCCGGGCTGTTGAGGGCGAGCAGTACTTC. It is translated as CASSRAVEGEQYF.

The chain couples TRBV6-8 to TRBJ2-1, with 11 bases identical to TRBD2. Germline CDR1 reads MNHGY; CDR2 reads SAAAGT. CDR3 length: 18 amino acids. J was trimmed by 3 bases and V by 0 bases; bases with no gene match: 7. The DNA for the CDR3 is TGTGCCAGCAGTTACTCTAGCGGGGGGGCAGGACTCTACAATGAGCAGTTCTTC. This gives the protein CASSYSSGGAGLYNEQFF.

This clone showed up many times. V is TRBV7-4 and J is TRBJ1-2; TRBD1 agrees at 7 bases. The J segment lost 2 bases and the V segment lost 5 bases, leaving 2 bases of the junction unmatched. Germline V CDR1 and CDR2: SGHVT, SQSDAQ. The CDR3 contains 13 residues. Here the CDR3 DNA reads TGTGCCAGCAGCGAACAGGGGAACTATGGCTACACCTTC. This translates into CASSEQGNYGYTF.

This clone was found a few times. The chain recombines TRBV19 with TRBJ1-1; no clear D gene. The CDR3 consists of 14 residues. Germline lookup yields CDR1 LNHDA and CDR2 SQIVND (reference sequence). V lost 3 bases and J lost 1, with 9 bases in between. The CDR3 nucleotides are TGTGCCAGTAGTATGAGTGGCCGGAACACTGAAGCTTTCTTT. Residues: CASSMSGRNTEAFF. The full variable domain, rest sourced from reference TRBV19 and TRBJ1-1, is DGGITQSPKYLFRKEGQNVTLSCEQNLNHDAMYWYRQDPGQGLRLIYYSQIVNDFQKGDIAEGYSVSREKKESFPLTVTSAQKNPTAFYLCASSMSGRNTEAFFGQGTRLTVV.

V usage is TRBV28 and J usage is TRBJ2-3; 11 bases are shared with TRBD1. CDR1 and CDR2 from the germline V gene are MDHEN and SYDVKM. The trim removed 6 bases at V and 9 bases at J, leaving 5 bases unmatched. The CDR3 has 13 amino acids. CDR3 DNA: TGTGCCAGCAGGGGACAGGGGGATGGGACGCAGTATTTT. It yields the protein CASRGQGDGTQYF.

V is TRBV19 and J is TRBJ1-1, with 10 bases matching TRBD1. Per the germline V gene, CDR1 is LNHDA and CDR2 is SQIVND (reference sequence). Trimming removed 8 bases from V and 4 bases from J; junction bases left unmatched: 7. This CDR3 has 14 amino acids. CDR3 protein: CASADRGLSTEAFF. CDR3 nucleotide sequence: TGTGCCAGTGCCGACAGGGGGCTATCCACTGAAGCTTTCTTT.

This clone was detected a few times. The chain recombines TRBV30 with TRBJ2-6, with unresolved D. The germline V gene encodes CDR1 GTSNPN and CDR2 SVGIG (reference sequence). The CDR3 contains 14 residues. V lost 2 bases, J lost 2 bases, and 7 bases lay in between. CDR3 nucleotide sequence: TGTGCCTGGAGTATGGTGACTGGGGCCAACGTCCTGACTTTC. Encoded protein: CAWSMVTGANVLTF. Supplemented by reference TRBV30 and TRBJ2-6, the full variable domain reads SQTIHQWPATLVQPVGSPLSLECTVEGTSNPNLYWYRQAAGRGLQLLFYSVGIGQISSEVPQNLSASRPQDRQFILSSKKLLLSDSGFYLCAWSMVTGANVLTFGAGSRLTVL.

The CDR3 DNA sequence: TGTGCCAGCAGTTACTTACGGCCCGACACCGGGGAGCTGTTTTTT. Protein: CASSYLRPDTGELFF. This chain uses TRBV6-8 with TRBJ2-2; D uncertain. V was pared by 1 base and J by 3 bases, with 9 bases between. This CDR3 has 15 amino acids. Looked up from germline, CDR1 is MNHGY and CDR2 is SAAAGT.

By frequency in the sample, this clone is medium-sized. The rearrangement links TRBV28 to TRBJ1-5; D perhaps matches TRBD1 (5 bases). The CDR3 is 14 residues long. Germline-derived CDR1 and CDR2 are MDHEN and SYDVKM. The ends were cut back, 6 bases at V and 5 bases at J, with 14 bases in the middle. The CDR3 DNA is TGTGCCAGCAGCCTAGCCGTGGGGCATCAGCCCCAGCATTTT. This translates into CASSLAVGHQPQHF.

In this sample, this clone is medium-sized. This sequence joins TRBV11-3 and TRBJ1-1; possible D gene TRBD1, 5 bases. Germline CDR1 and CDR2: SGHNT and YENEEA. V was cut by 5 bases and J by 2 bases, with 15 bases left in between. The CDR3 spans 15 residues. The CDR3 nucleotides are TGTGCCAGCAGCGCTAGCAGGGACGGCAACACTGAAGCTTTCTTT. It specifies CASSASRDGNTEAFF.

This chain connects TRBV11-3 to TRBJ2-3; 13 nucleotides agree with TRBD2. With V trimmed by 5 bases and J by 4 bases, 3 bases remained unmatched. The CDR3 length is 15 residues. CDR1 is SGHNT, CDR2 YENEEA, per germline. The CDR3 DNA reads as TGTGCCAGCAGCACAGGACTAGCGGGAGCAGATACGCAGTATTTT. Its protein is CASSTGLAGADTQYF. The full variable domain, in which reference TRBV11-3 and TRBJ2-3 provide the parts outside the CDR3, is EAGVVQSPRYKIIEKKQPVAFWCNPISGHNTLYWYLQNLGQGPELLIRYENEEAVDDSQLPKDRFSAERLKGVDSTLKIQPAELGDSAVYLCASSTGLAGADTQYFGPGTRLTVL.

This clone was picked up a small number of times. The rearrangement uses TRBV11-3 and TRBJ2-3; D may correspond to TRBD1 or TRBD2 (5 bases each). Germline CDR1 reads SGHNT; CDR2 reads YENEEA. This CDR3 is built from 15 residues. V was clipped by 5 bases and J by 7 bases, with 19 bases between them. The CDR3 loop reads CASSPGAGPLNTQYF. For the CDR3, the DNA is TGTGCCAGCAGCCCCGGGGCAGGGCCCCTAAATACGCAGTATTTT.

This sequence joins TRBV15 and TRBJ2-2, with D perhaps assigned TRBD1 or TRBD2 (5 bases each). CDR1 and CDR2 (germline): LNHNV, YYDKDF (reference sequence). The CDR3 sequence is 15 residues long. V was pared by 0 bases and J by 6 bases, with 11 bases between. The CDR3 DNA reads TGTGCCACCAGCAGAGATGGAAGGGGAGCCGGGGAGCTGTTTTTT. Translating gives CATSRDGRGAGELFF.

The rearrangement links TRBV11-3 to TRBJ2-2; 12 bases map to TRBD2. The ends lost 5 bases at V and 6 bases at J; junction bases unmatched: 7. The CDR3 is 16 amino acids. In germline, CDR1 is SGHNT, CDR2 YENEEA. CDR3 nucleotide sequence: TGTGCCAGCAGCCCTAGCGGGAGGGCCGGGGCCGGGGAGCTGTTTTTT. This encodes CASSPSGRAGAGELFF.

J is TRBJ1-1 and V is TRBV29-1; D might be TRBD1 (6 bases). V was cut by 7 bases and J by 11 bases, with 38 bases left in between. This CDR3 has 18 amino acids. Germline assignment: CDR1 SQVTM and CDR2 ANQGSEA. The CDR3 spells CSAGVNLEPGTSSGEAFF. The CDR3 region has the DNA TGCAGCGCGGGGGTCAATCTCGAACCCGGGACATCCAGTGGAGAGGCTTTCTTT.

There are many counts of this clone. The gene calls are TRBV11-3 and TRBJ2-7; D ambiguous. Trimming removed 5 bases from V and 3 bases from J, with 14 bases in between. The germline gives CDR1 SGHNT, CDR2 YENEEA. The CDR3 sequence is 14 residues long. CDR3 protein: CASSPTVVDYEQYF. Written as DNA, the CDR3 is TGTGCCAGCAGCCCGACGGTAGTTGACTACGAGCAGTACTTC. Combining the CDR3 with reference TRBV11-3 and TRBJ2-7 gives the whole variable domain EAGVVQSPRYKIIEKKQPVAFWCNPISGHNTLYWYLQNLGQGPELLIRYENEEAVDDSQLPKDRFSAERLKGVDSTLKIQPAELGDSAVYLCASSPTVVDYEQYFGPGTRLTVT.

The genes are TRBV11-3 and TRBJ2-2; D is undetermined. Trimming removed 2 bases at V and 0 bases at J, with 13 bases between. CDR1 and CDR2 from the germline V gene are SGHNT and YENEEA. This CDR3 spans 17 amino acids. Here the CDR3 DNA reads TGTGCCAGCAGCTTAATTGGATCACGCGCGAACACCGGGGAGCTGTTTTTT. Protein: CASSLIGSRANTGELFF. The entire variable domain, with the rest obtained from reference TRBV11-3 and TRBJ2-2, is as follows: EAGVVQSPRYKIIEKKQPVAFWCNPISGHNTLYWYLQNLGQGPELLIRYENEEAVDDSQLPKDRFSAERLKGVDSTLKIQPAELGDSAVYLCASSLIGSRANTGELFFGEGSRLTVL.